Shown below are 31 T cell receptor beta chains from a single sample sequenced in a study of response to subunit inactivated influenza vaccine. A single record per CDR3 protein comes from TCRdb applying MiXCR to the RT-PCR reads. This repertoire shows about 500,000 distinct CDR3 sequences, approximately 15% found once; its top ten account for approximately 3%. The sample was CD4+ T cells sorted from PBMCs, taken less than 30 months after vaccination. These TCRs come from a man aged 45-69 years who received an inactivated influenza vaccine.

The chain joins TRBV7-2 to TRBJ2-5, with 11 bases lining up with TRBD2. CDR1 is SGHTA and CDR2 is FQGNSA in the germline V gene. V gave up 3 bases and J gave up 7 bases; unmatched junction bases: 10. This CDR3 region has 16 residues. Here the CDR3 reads CASSLVLAGVSGTQYF. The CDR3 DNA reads TGTGCCAGCAGCTTGGTACTAGCGGGGGTCTCGGGGACCCAGTACTTC.

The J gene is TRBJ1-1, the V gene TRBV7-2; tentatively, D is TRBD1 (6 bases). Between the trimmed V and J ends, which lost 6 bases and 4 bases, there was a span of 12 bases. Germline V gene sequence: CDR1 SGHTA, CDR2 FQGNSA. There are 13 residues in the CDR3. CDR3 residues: CASRETGSTEAFF. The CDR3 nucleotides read TGTGCCAGCAGAGAAACAGGGTCCACTGAAGCTTTCTTT.

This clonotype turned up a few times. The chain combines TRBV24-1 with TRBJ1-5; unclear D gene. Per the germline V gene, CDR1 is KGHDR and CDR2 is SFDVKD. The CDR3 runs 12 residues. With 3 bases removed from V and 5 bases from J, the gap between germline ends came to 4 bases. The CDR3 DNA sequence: TGTGCCACCAGTGATGTCGATCAGCCCCAGCATTTT. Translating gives CATSDVDQPQHF.

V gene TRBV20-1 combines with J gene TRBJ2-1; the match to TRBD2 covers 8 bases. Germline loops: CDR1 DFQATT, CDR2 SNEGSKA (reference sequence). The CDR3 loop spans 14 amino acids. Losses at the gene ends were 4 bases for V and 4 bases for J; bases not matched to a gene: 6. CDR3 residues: CSATLLAAYNEQFF. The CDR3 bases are TGCAGTGCTACCTTACTAGCGGCGTACAATGAGCAGTTCTTC.

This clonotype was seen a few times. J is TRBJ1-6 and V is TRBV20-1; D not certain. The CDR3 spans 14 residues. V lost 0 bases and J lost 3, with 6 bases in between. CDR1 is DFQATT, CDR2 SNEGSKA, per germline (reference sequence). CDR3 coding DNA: TGCAGTGCTAGAGAGGGCCACTATAATTCACCCCTCCACTTT. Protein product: CSAREGHYNSPLHF.

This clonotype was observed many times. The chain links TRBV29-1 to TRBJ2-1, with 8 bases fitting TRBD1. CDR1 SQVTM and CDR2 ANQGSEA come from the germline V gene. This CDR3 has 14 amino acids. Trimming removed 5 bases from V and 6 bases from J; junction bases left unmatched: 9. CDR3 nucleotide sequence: TGCAGCGTTATAAGGCAGGGGGCATCCAATGAGCAGTTCTTC. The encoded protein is CSVIRQGASNEQFF.

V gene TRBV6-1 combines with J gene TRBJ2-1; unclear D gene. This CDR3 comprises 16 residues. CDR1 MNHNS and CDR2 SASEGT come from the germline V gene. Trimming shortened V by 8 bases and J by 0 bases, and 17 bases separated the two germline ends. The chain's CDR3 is CASLNQRLSSYNEQFF. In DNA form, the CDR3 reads TGTGCCAGCCTTAATCAGCGCCTGAGCTCCTACAATGAGCAGTTCTTC.

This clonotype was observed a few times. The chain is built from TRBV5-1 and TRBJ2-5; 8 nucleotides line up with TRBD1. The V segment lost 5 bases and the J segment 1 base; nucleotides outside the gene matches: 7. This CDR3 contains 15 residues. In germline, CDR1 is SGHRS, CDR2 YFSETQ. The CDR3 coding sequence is TGCGCCAGCAGGTATCTAACAGGGGGCCAAGAGACCCAGTACTTC. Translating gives CASRYLTGGQETQYF.

The DNA for the CDR3 is TGTGCCAGCTCACCACCTAATTACAGCTTGAACACTGAAGCTTTCTTT. It codes for CASSPPNYSLNTEAFF. V gene TRBV18 combines with J gene TRBJ1-1; D call uncertain. Looked up from germline, CDR1 is KGHSH and CDR2 is LQKENI. CDR3 length: 16 residues. Deletions cut 0 bases from V and 0 bases from J, with 11 bases between.

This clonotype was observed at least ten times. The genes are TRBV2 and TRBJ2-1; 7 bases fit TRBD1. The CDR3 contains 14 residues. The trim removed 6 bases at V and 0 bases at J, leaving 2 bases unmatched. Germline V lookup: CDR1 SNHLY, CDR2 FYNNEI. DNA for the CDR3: TGTGCCAGCAGACGACAGGGCTCCTACAATGAGCAGTTCTTC. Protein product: CASRRQGSYNEQFF.

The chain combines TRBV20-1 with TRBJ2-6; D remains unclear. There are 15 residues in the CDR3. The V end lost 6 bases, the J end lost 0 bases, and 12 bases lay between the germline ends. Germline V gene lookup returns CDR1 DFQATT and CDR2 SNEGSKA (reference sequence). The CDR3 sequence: CSASLSFSGANVLTF. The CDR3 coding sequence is TGCAGTGCCTCGTTAAGCTTCTCTGGGGCCAACGTCCTGACTTTC.

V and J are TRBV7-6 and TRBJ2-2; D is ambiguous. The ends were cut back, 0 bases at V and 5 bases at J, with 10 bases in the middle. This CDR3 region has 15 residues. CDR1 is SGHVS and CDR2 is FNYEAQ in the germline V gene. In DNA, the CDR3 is TGTGCCAGCAGCTTAGCTTACCACCGTACCGGGGAGCTGTTTTTT. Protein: CASSLAYHRTGELFF.

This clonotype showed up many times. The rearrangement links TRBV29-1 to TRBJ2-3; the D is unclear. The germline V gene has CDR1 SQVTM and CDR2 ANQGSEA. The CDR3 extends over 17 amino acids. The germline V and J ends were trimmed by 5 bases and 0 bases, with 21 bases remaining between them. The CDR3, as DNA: TGCAGCGTTCCGCCAACTCTTGGGTCCCGGAGCACAGATACGCAGTATTTT. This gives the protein CSVPPTLGSRSTDTQYF.

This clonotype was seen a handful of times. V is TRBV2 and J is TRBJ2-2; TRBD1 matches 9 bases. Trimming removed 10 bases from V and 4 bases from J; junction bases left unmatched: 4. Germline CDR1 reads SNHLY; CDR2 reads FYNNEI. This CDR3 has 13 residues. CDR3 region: CATGQGVTGELFF. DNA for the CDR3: TGTGCCACGGGACAGGGAGTCACCGGGGAGCTGTTTTTT.

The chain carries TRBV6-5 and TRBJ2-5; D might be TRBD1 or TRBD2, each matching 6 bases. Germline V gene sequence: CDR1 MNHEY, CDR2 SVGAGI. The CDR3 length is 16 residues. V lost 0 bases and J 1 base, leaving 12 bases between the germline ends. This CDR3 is CASSYSTWGAQETQYF. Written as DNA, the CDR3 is TGTGCCAGCAGTTACTCGACGTGGGGGGCCCAAGAGACCCAGTACTTC.

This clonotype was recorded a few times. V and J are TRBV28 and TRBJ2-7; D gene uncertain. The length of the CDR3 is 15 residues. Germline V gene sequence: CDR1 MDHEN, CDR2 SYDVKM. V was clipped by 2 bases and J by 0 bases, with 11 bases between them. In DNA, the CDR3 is TGTGCCAGCAGTTTACAAGGATGGAGCTCCTACGAGCAGTACTTC. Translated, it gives CASSLQGWSSYEQYF. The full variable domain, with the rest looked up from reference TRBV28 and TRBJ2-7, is DVKVTQSSRYLVKRTGEKVFLECVQDMDHENMFWYRQDPGLGLRLIYFSYDVKMKEKGDIPEGYSVSREKKERFSLILESASTNQTSMYLCASSLQGWSSYEQYFGPGTRLTVT.

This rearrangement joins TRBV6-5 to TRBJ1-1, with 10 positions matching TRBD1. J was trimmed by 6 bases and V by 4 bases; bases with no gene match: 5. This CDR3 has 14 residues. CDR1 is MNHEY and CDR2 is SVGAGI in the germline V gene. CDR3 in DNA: TGTGCCAGCAGTTTGCGACAGGGGGCCCCTGAAGCTTTCTTT. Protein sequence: CASSLRQGAPEAFF.

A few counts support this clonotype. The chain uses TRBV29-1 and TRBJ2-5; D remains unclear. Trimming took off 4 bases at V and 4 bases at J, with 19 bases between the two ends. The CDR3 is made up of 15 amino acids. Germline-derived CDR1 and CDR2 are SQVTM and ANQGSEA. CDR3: CSVGLASASGETQYF. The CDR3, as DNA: TGCAGCGTTGGGTTGGCCAGCGCCTCGGGAGAGACCCAGTACTTC.

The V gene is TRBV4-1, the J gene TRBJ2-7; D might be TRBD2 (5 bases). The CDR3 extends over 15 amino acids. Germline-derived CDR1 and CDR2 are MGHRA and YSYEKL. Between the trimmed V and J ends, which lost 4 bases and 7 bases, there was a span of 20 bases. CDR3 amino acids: CASSPTAGPSLEQYF. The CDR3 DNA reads TGCGCCAGCAGCCCCACGGCGGGCCCCTCTCTGGAGCAGTACTTC.

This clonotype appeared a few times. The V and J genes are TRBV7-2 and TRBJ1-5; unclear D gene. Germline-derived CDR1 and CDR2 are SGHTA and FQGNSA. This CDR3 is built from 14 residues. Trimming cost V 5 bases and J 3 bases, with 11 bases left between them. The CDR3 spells CASSLGRNNQPQHF. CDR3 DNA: TGTGCCAGCAGCCTAGGGCGTAACAATCAGCCCCAGCATTTT.

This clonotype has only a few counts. The CDR3 DNA is TGTGCCAGCAGCTTAGTCTCCGGGACTAGCGGGAAATTCTCCTACGAGCAGTACTTC. Amino acids: CASSLVSGTSGKFSYEQYF. The V and J genes are TRBV11-2 and TRBJ2-7, with 13 bases lining up with TRBD2. Germline lookup yields CDR1 SGHAT and CDR2 FQNNGV. The ends lost 1 base at V and 0 bases at J; junction bases unmatched: 9. The CDR3 is made up of 19 amino acids.

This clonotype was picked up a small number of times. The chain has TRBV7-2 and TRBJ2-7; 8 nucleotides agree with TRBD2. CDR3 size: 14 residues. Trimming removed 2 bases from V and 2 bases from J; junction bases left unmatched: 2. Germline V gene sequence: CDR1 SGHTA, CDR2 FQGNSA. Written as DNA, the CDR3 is TGTGCCAGCAGCTTACTCGGGAGGGCCTACGAGCAGTACTTC. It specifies CASSLLGRAYEQYF. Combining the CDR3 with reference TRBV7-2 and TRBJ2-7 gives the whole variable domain GAGVSQSPSNKVTEKGKDVELRCDPISGHTALYWYRQSLGQGLEFLIYFQGNSAPDKSGLPSDRFSAERTGGSVSTLTIQRTQQEDSAVYLCASSLLGRAYEQYFGPGTRLTVT.

The CDR3 is CATSVSGGNTDTQYF. The CDR3 region has the DNA TGTGCCACCAGTGTTAGCGGGGGCAACACAGATACGCAGTATTTT. The chain uses TRBV24-1 and TRBJ2-3; 9 bases fit TRBD2. The CDR3 has 15 amino acids. CDR1 KGHDR and CDR2 SFDVKD come from the germline V gene. Trimming removed 5 bases from V and 2 bases from J; junction bases left unmatched: 4.

The CDR3 reads CATSRTQGNTEAFF. In DNA, the CDR3 is TGTGCCACCAGCAGGACACAGGGGAACACTGAAGCTTTCTTT. The chain joins TRBV15 to TRBJ1-1; possible D gene TRBD1, 6 bases. The germline V and J ends were trimmed by 3 bases and 1 base, with 9 bases remaining between them. The CDR3 runs to 14 residues. Germline V CDR1 and CDR2: LNHNV, YYDKDF (reference sequence).

Written as DNA, the CDR3 is TGTGCCAGCAGTTTTGGCGCAGCCAGACCGAACACTGAAGCTTTCTTT. Amino acid sequence: CASSFGAARPNTEAFF. V gene TRBV28 combines with J gene TRBJ1-1; D unclear. CDR1 is MDHEN, CDR2 SYDVKM, per germline. With 3 bases removed from V and 1 base from J, the gap between germline ends came to 15 bases. The CDR3 totals 16 residues.

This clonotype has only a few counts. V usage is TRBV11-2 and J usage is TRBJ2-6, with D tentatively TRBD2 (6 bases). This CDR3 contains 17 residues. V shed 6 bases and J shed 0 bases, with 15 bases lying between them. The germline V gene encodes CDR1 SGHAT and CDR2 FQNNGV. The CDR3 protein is CASRRPGVSSGANVLTF. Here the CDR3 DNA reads TGTGCCAGCAGACGCCCGGGGGTAAGCTCTGGGGCCAACGTCCTGACTTTC. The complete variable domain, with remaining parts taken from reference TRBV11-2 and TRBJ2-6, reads EAGVAQSPRYKIIEKRQSVAFWCNPISGHATLYWYQQILGQGPKLLIQFQNNGVVDDSQLPKDRFSAERLKGVDSTLKIQPAKLEDSAVYLCASRRPGVSSGANVLTFGAGSRLTVL.

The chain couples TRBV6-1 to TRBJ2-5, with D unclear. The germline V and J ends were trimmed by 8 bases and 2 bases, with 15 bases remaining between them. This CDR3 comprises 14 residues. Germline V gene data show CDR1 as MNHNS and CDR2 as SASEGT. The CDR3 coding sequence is TGTGCCAGCCTCTCTGGGCGGCTTCAAGAGACCCAGTACTTC. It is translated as CASLSGRLQETQYF.

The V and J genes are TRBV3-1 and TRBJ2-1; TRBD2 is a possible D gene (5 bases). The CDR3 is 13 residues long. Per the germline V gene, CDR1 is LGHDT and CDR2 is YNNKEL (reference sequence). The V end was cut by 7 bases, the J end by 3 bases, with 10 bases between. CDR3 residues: CASTGLSYNEQFF. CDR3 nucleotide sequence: TGTGCCAGCACCGGACTGAGCTACAATGAGCAGTTCTTC.

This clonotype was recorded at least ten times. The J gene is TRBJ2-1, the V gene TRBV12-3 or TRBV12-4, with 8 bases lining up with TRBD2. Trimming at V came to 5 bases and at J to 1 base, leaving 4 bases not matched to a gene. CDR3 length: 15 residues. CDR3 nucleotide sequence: TGTGCCAGCAGTCGGGGGGGGACGTCCTACAATGAGCAGTTCTTC. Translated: CASSRGGTSYNEQFF.

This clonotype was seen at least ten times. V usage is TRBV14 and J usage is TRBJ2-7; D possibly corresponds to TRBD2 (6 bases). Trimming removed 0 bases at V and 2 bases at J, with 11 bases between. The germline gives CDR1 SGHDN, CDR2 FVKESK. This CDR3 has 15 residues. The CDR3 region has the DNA TGTGCCAGCAGCCAAGATTCTCTAGCGCCCTACGAGCAGTACTTC. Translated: CASSQDSLAPYEQYF. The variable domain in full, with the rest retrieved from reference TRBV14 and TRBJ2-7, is EAGVTQFPSHSVIEKGQTVTLRCDPISGHDNLYWYRRVMGKEIKFLLHFVKESKQDESGMPNNRFLAERTGGTYSTLKVQPAELEDSGVYFCASSQDSLAPYEQYFGPGTRLTVT.

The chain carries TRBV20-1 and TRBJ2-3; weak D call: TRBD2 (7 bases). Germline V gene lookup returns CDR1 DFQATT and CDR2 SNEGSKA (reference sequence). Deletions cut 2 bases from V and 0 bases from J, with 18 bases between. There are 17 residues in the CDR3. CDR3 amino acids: CSARTRRAGASTDTQYF. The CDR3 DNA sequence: TGCAGTGCTAGAACTAGGCGTGCGGGGGCTAGCACAGATACGCAGTATTTT.